These T cell receptor beta chains were read from a single sample in a study of cytomegalovirus exposure and HLA in healthy donors. The method was immunoSEQ multiplex PCR; TCRdb's version includes in-frame clones alone and lacks a portion of them. The table lists approximately 79,000 clones, roughly 79% of them singletons. What was sequenced was PBMCs. The receptors stem from a woman in her forties in good health and CMV-seropositive. Each CDR3 is given with its conserved first and last residue. The D gene is left open where the match is weak. Some rows mark clone size as missing; the rest say once, few, many or name a class of expanded clone.

size: -
D: -
length: 15
V: TRBV6-5
J: TRBJ1-3
DNA: TGTGCCAGCAGTTCCAGGAGGTCCTCTGGAAACACCATATATTTT
CDR3: CASSSRRSSGNTIYF

size: -
D: -
length: 15
V: TRBV5-1
J: TRBJ2-2
DNA: TGCGCCAGCAGCTTCCTGGACTATCTCACCGGGGAGCTGTTTTTT
CDR3: CASSFLDYLTGELFF

size: -
D: -
length: 12
V: TRBV19
J: TRBJ1-5
DNA: TGTGCCAGTAGCTATGGCAATCAGCCCCAGCATTTT
CDR3: CASSYGNQPQHF

size: few
D: -
length: 12
V: TRBV6-1
J: TRBJ2-3
DNA: TGTGCCAGCAACCAGAACACAGATACGCAGTATTTT
CDR3: CASNQNTDTQYF

size: -
D: -
length: 15
V: TRBV5-4
J: TRBJ2-3
DNA: TGTGCCAGCAGCTCGGTGCGGGGTAGCACAGATACGCAGTATTTT
CDR3: CASSSVRGSTDTQYF

size: few
D: TRBD2
length: 16
V: TRBV15
J: TRBJ2-6
DNA: TGTGCCACCAACCGCGGGGGGGGCTCCGGGGCCAACGTCCTGACTTTC
CDR3: CATNRGGGSGANVLTF

size: -
D: -
length: 12
V: TRBV6-5
J: TRBJ2-1
DNA: TGTGCCAGCAGTTTGGGCTACGGTGAGCAGTTCTTC
CDR3: CASSLGYGEQFF

size: -
D: -
length: 12
V: TRBV10-3
J: TRBJ1-5
DNA: TGTGCCATCAGTAGTCACGGTCAGCCCCAGCATTTT
CDR3: CAISSHGQPQHF

size: few
D: -
length: 12
V: TRBV2
J: TRBJ1-2
DNA: TGTGCCAGCAGTGAGAGCGGTAGGGGCTACACCTTC
CDR3: CASSESGRGYTF

size: -
D: -
length: 15
V: TRBV2
J: TRBJ1-6
DNA: TGTGCCAGCAGTGGCTCGAGCTCCTATAATTCACCCCTCCACTTT
CDR3: CASSGSSSYNSPLHF

size: -
D: TRBD1
length: 14
V: TRBV15
J: TRBJ2-7
DNA: TGTGCCACCAGCGGCAGGGGGCGGCTCTACGAGCAGTACTTC
CDR3: CATSGRGRLYEQYF

size: -
D: -
length: 14
V: TRBV18
J: TRBJ1-1
DNA: TGTGCCAGCTCACCAGGACAGCCAAGCACTGAAGCTTTCTTT
CDR3: CASSPGQPSTEAFF

size: -
D: -
length: 15
V: TRBV29-1
J: TRBJ2-5
DNA: TGCAGCGTTGAAGGTCTGCCAGGGGCCCAAGAGACCCAGTACTTC
CDR3: CSVEGLPGAQETQYF

size: -
D: -
length: 14
V: TRBV7-2
J: TRBJ1-5
DNA: TGTGCCAGCAGCTTACAGTCCAGCAATCAGCCCCAGCATTTT
CDR3: CASSLQSSNQPQHF

size: -
D: TRBD2
length: 15
V: TRBV29-1
J: TRBJ2-3
DNA: TGCAGCGTTGAACTAGCGGGAGAGTCCTTAGGTACGCAGTATTTT
CDR3: CSVELAGESLGTQYF

size: -
D: -
length: 15
V: TRBV6-1
J: TRBJ1-1
DNA: TGTGCCAGCAGTGACCAGGCACGCTTGAACACTGAAGCTTTCTTT
CDR3: CASSDQARLNTEAFF

size: -
D: TRBD1
length: 14
V: TRBV6-5
J: TRBJ2-7
DNA: TGTGCCAGCAGCCAGACAGGGAGCTCCTACGAGCAGTACTTC
CDR3: CASSQTGSSYEQYF

size: few
D: -
length: 13
V: TRBV7-9
J: TRBJ2-2
DNA: TGTGCCAGCAGCTTACTAACCACCGGGGAGCTGTTTTTT
CDR3: CASSLLTTGELFF

size: -
D: -
length: 13
V: TRBV5-6
J: TRBJ2-7
DNA: TGTGCCAGCAGCCCGACAAGTCTTTACGAGCAGTACTTC
CDR3: CASSPTSLYEQYF

size: -
D: -
length: 15
V: TRBV5-1
J: TRBJ2-1
DNA: TGCGCCAGCAGCTTGGACGGGACTTTCTACAATGAGCAGTTCTTC
CDR3: CASSLDGTFYNEQFF

size: medium-sized
D: TRBD1
length: 16
V: TRBV5-4
J: TRBJ2-1
DNA: TGTGCCAGCAGCTTGGCCGGGACAGGGTACGACAATGAGCAGTTCTTC
CDR3: CASSLAGTGYDNEQFF

size: -
D: TRBD1
length: 15
V: TRBV2
J: TRBJ2-7
DNA: TGTGCCAGCAGTGATTGGACAGGGGTAGCTAACGAGCAGTACTTC
CDR3: CASSDWTGVANEQYF

size: -
D: TRBD1
length: 13
V: TRBV2
J: TRBJ1-2
DNA: TGTGCCAGCAGTGATCCAGGGGGCTATGGCTACACCTTC
CDR3: CASSDPGGYGYTF

size: -
D: -
length: 12
V: TRBV29-1
J: TRBJ2-3
DNA: TGCAGCGGCGGGTTTAGCACAGATACGCAGTATTTT
CDR3: CSGGFSTDTQYF

size: few
D: -
length: 15
V: TRBV6-1
J: TRBJ2-7
DNA: TGTGCCATCAGTGAAATTGGGCTGCAACCCTACGAGCAGTACTTC
CDR3: CAISEIGLQPYEQYF

size: -
D: -
length: 13
V: TRBV6-1
J: TRBJ2-3
DNA: TGTGCCAGCAGTGAACAGGCAACAGATACGCAGTATTTT
CDR3: CASSEQATDTQYF

size: -
D: TRBD1
length: 13
V: TRBV9
J: TRBJ1-2
DNA: TGTGCCAGCAGCGTGAGACAGGGCCATGGCTACACCTTC
CDR3: CASSVRQGHGYTF

size: -
D: TRBD1
length: 14
V: TRBV7-8
J: TRBJ2-7
DNA: TGTGCCAGCAGCTTAGTACAGGGGGGTTACGAGCAGTACTTC
CDR3: CASSLVQGGYEQYF

size: -
D: -
length: 11
V: TRBV20-1
J: TRBJ1-1
DNA: TGCAGTGCTATACCGGGATTAAGAGCTTTCTTT
CDR3: CSAIPGLRAFF

size: -
D: -
length: 12
V: TRBV6-5
J: TRBJ2-1
DNA: TGTGCCAGCAGGGATTGGGGCGATGAGCAGTTCTTC
CDR3: CASRDWGDEQFF

size: -
D: -
length: 15
V: TRBV5-1
J: TRBJ2-7
DNA: TGCGCCAGCAGCTTGGACAGGGACACCTTCTACGAGCAGTACTTC
CDR3: CASSLDRDTFYEQYF

size: -
D: TRBD1
length: 14
V: TRBV29-1
J: TRBJ2-5
DNA: TGCAGCGCAGATGCCGGGACAGAAACAGAGACCCAGTACTTC
CDR3: CSADAGTETETQYF

size: -
D: -
length: 14
V: TRBV9
J: TRBJ1-1
DNA: TGTGCCAGCAGCGATTTGGTCGTCGGCACTGAAGCTTTCTTT
CDR3: CASSDLVVGTEAFF

size: -
D: -
length: 15
V: TRBV10-3
J: TRBJ1-4
DNA: TGTGCCATCAGTGCAGGGGCGCTTAATCGGGAAAAACTGTTTTTT
CDR3: CAISAGALNREKLFF

size: -
D: TRBD1
length: 16
V: TRBV7-6
J: TRBJ1-6
DNA: TGTGCCAGCAGCTTAATCCGGGACAGGAATAATTCACCCCTCCACTTT
CDR3: CASSLIRDRNNSPLHF

size: -
D: -
length: 13
V: TRBV6-1
J: TRBJ1-1
DNA: TGTGCCAGCAGGATACAGGGTGGCACTGAAGCTTTCTTT
CDR3: CASRIQGGTEAFF

size: -
D: -
length: 16
V: TRBV9
J: TRBJ2-3
DNA: TGTGCCAGCTCCCAGGGAGGGGGAGGGGGCACAGATACGCAGTATTTT
CDR3: CASSQGGGGGTDTQYF

size: -
D: -
length: 10
V: TRBV6-1
J: TRBJ1-4
DNA: TGTGCCAGCGAAGGGAGAGAACTGTTTTTC
CDR3: CASEGRELFF

size: -
D: -
length: 13
V: TRBV6-1
J: TRBJ1-1
DNA: TGTGCCAGCAGTACGGTTGCGGACACTGAAGCTTTCTTT
CDR3: CASSTVADTEAFF

size: few
D: TRBD2
length: 15
V: TRBV29-1
J: TRBJ2-3
DNA: TGCAGCGTTGGACCGAGCGGGATCTGGACAGATACGCAGTATTTT
CDR3: CSVGPSGIWTDTQYF

size: -
D: -
length: 16
V: TRBV11-1
J: TRBJ2-2
DNA: TGTGCCAGCAGCTTAGTTTCCGGGGTCGGGACCGGGGAGCTGTTTTTT
CDR3: CASSLVSGVGTGELFF

size: few
D: -
length: 14
V: TRBV4-1
J: TRBJ2-1
DNA: TGCGCCAGCAGCCTTCCATCCTCCTACAATGAGCAGTTCTTC
CDR3: CASSLPSSYNEQFF

size: -
D: TRBD1
length: 15
V: TRBV7-9
J: TRBJ2-7
DNA: TGTGCCAGCAGTCGCATGGGGGGACAGGGTAACGAGCAGTACTTC
CDR3: CASSRMGGQGNEQYF

size: -
D: -
length: 14
V: TRBV5-1
J: TRBJ2-2
DNA: TGCGCCAGCAGCTTAGACAGTACCACCGGGGAGCTGTTTTTT
CDR3: CASSLDSTTGELFF

size: few
D: TRBD1
length: 13
V: TRBV30
J: TRBJ1-1
DNA: TGTGCCTGGAACTACAGGGGGGGGCTTGAAGCTTTCTTT
CDR3: CAWNYRGGLEAFF

size: -
D: -
length: 16
V: TRBV18
J: TRBJ2-3
DNA: TGTGCCAGCTCACCCTTGGACAGCACTAGCACAGATACGCAGTATTTT
CDR3: CASSPLDSTSTDTQYF

size: -
D: TRBD1
length: 15
V: TRBV18
J: TRBJ1-1
DNA: TGTGCCAGCTCACCAACCGGGACAGGGAAGGCTGAAGCTTTCTTT
CDR3: CASSPTGTGKAEAFF

size: -
D: -
length: 12
V: TRBV27
J: TRBJ2-3
DNA: TGTGCCAGCAGTCCTCTCAGGGGTTCGCAGTATTTT
CDR3: CASSPLRGSQYF

size: -
D: -
length: 15
V: TRBV15
J: TRBJ1-2
DNA: TGTGCCACCAGCAGAGATCGAAACAGCCCCTATGGCTACACCTTC
CDR3: CATSRDRNSPYGYTF

size: -
D: TRBD1
length: 16
V: TRBV5-1
J: TRBJ2-2
DNA: TGCGCCAGCAGCTTCCCGGGGACAGAAGGCACCGGGGAGCTGTTTTTT
CDR3: CASSFPGTEGTGELFF

size: -
D: TRBD1
length: 12
V: TRBV19
J: TRBJ2-3
DNA: TGTGCCATCCGACAGGGGCGCAATACGCAGTATTTT
CDR3: CAIRQGRNTQYF

size: -
D: TRBD2
length: 16
V: TRBV5-1
J: TRBJ2-3
DNA: TGCGCCAGCAGCACGGGACTAGCGGGAATCACAGATACGCAGTATTTT
CDR3: CASSTGLAGITDTQYF

size: -
D: TRBD1
length: 15
V: TRBV27
J: TRBJ2-7
DNA: TGTGCCAGCAGTTTTGGGGACAGGGTGATCTACGAGCAGTACTTC
CDR3: CASSFGDRVIYEQYF

size: -
D: -
length: 13
V: TRBV29-1
J: TRBJ2-3
DNA: TGCAGCGTTGAAGCGAGGACAACAGATACGCAGTATTTT
CDR3: CSVEARTTDTQYF

size: -
D: -
length: 15
V: TRBV7-8
J: TRBJ2-1
DNA: TGTGCCAGCGGCACGGGAGAAAGGGCCTCTAATGAGCAGTTCTTC
CDR3: CASGTGERASNEQFF

size: -
D: TRBD2
length: 15
V: TRBV28
J: TRBJ2-1
DNA: TGTGCCAGCAGTTCCGGGACTAGCGGGAGTGTTGAGCAGTTCTTC
CDR3: CASSSGTSGSVEQFF

size: -
D: -
length: 14
V: TRBV30
J: TRBJ1-5
DNA: TGTGCCTGGAGGGCCTCGGGGGGTAATCAGCCCCAGCATTTT
CDR3: CAWRASGGNQPQHF

size: -
D: -
length: 11
V: TRBV6-1
J: TRBJ1-1
DNA: TGTGCCAGCAGTGATCCTCCTGAAGCTTTCTTT
CDR3: CASSDPPEAFF